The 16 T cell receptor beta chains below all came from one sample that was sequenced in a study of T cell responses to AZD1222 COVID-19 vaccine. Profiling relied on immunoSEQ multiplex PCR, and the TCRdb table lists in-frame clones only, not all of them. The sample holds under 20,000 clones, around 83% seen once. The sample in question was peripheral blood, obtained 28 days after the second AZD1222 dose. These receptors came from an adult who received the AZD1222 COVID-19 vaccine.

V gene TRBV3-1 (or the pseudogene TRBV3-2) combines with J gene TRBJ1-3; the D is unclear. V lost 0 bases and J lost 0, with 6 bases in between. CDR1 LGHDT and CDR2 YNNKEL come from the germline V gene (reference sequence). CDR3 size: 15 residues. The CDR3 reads CASSQDSSSGNTIYF. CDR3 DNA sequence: TGTGCCAGCAGCCAAGATTCGAGCTCTGGAAACACCATATATTTT.

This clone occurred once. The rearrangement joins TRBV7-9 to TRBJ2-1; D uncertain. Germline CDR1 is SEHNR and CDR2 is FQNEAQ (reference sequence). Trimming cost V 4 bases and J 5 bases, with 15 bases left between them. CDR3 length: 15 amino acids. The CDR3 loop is CASSSAPTLNNEQFF. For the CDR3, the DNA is TGTGCCAGCAGCTCCGCCCCGACCCTGAACAATGAGCAGTTCTTC.

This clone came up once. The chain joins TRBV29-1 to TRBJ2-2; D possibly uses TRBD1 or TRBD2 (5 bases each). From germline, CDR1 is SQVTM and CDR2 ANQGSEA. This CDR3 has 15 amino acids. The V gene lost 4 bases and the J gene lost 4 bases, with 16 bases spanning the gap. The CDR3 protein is CSVVVRGASTGELFF. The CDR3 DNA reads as TGCAGCGTTGTAGTGAGAGGGGCGAGCACCGGGGAGCTGTTTTTT.

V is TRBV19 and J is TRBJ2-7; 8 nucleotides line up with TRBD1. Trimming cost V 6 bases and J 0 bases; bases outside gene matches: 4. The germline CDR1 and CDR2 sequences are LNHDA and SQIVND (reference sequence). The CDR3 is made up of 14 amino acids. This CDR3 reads CASRPGQVSYEQYF. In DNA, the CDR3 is TGTGCCAGTAGGCCGGGACAGGTCTCCTACGAGCAGTACTTC.

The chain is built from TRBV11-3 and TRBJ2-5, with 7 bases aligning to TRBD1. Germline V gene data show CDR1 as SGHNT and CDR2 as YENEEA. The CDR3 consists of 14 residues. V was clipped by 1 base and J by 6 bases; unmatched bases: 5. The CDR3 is CASSLVGQDKTQYF. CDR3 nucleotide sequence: TGTGCCAGCAGCTTAGTAGGACAGGACAAGACCCAGTACTTC. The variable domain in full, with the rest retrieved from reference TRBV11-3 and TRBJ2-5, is EAGVVQSPRYKIIEKKQPVAFWCNPISGHNTLYWYLQNLGQGPELLIRYENEEAVDDSQLPKDRFSAERLKGVDSTLKIQPAELGDSAVYLCASSLVGQDKTQYFGPGTRLLVL.

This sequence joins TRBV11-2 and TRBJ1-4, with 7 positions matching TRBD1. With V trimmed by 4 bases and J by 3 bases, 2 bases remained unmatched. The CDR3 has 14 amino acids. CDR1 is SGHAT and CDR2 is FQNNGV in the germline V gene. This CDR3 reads CASSSQGANEKLFF. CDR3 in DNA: TGTGCCAGCAGCTCGCAGGGGGCTAATGAAAAACTGTTTTTT. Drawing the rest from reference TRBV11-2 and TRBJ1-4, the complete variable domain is EAGVAQSPRYKIIEKRQSVAFWCNPISGHATLYWYQQILGQGPKLLIQFQNNGVVDDSQLPKDRFSAERLKGVDSTLKIQPAKLEDSAVYLCASSSQGANEKLFFGSGTQLSVL.

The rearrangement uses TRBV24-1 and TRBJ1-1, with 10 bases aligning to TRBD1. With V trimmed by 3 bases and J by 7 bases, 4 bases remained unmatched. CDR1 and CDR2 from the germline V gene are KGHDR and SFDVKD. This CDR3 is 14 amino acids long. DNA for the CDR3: TGTGCCACCAGTGATCCTGGACAGGGGGGTGAAGCTTTCTTT. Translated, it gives CATSDPGQGGEAFF.

Here the CDR3 reads CASSQGRAVVRGYTF. CDR3 DNA sequence: TGCGCCAGCAGCCAAGGTCGGGCGGTCGTGAGGGGCTACACCTTC. The chain has TRBV4-3 and TRBJ1-2; D is uncertain. V lost 1 base and J lost 8, with 17 bases in between. There are 15 residues in the CDR3. Germline values: CDR1 LGHNA, CDR2 YSLEER.

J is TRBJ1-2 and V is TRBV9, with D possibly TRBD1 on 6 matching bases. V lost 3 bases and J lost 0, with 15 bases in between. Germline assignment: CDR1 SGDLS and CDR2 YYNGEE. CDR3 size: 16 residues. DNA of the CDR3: TGTGCCAGCAGCGCGTCCAGGGGTAGGGCTAACTATGGCTACACCTTC. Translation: CASSASRGRANYGYTF.

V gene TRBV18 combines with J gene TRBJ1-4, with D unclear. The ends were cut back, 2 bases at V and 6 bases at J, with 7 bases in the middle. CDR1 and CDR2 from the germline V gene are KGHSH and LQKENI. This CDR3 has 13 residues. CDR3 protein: CASSPDMHEKLFF. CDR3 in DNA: TGTGCCAGCTCACCAGACATGCATGAAAAACTGTTTTTT.

For the CDR3, the DNA is TGTGCCTGGACGCAGGGCTACGAGCAGTACTTC. Translating gives CAWTQGYEQYF. V and J are TRBV30 and TRBJ2-7; D may be TRBD1 (5 bases). The CDR3 is made up of 11 amino acids. Between the trimmed V and J ends, which lost 4 bases and 3 bases, there was a span of 7 bases. Germline CDR1 and CDR2: GTSNPN and SVGIG (reference sequence).

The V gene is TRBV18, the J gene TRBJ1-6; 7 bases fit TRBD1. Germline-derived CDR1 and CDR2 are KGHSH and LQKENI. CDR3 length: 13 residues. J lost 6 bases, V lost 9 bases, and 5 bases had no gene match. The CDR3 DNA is TGTGCCAGTGCCCAGGGGGTTAATTCACCCCTCCACTTT. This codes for CASAQGVNSPLHF. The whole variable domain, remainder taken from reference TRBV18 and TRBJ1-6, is NAGVMQNPRHLVRRRGQEARLRCSPMKGHSHVYWYRQLPEEGLKFMVYLQKENIIDESGMPKERFSAEFPKEGPSILRIQQVVRGDSAAYFCASAQGVNSPLHFGNGTRLTVT.

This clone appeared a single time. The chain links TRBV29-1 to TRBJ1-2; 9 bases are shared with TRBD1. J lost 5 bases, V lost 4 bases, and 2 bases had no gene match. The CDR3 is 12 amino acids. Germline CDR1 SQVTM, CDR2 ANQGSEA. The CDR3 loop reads CSVVGTGYGYTF. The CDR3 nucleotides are TGCAGCGTTGTCGGGACAGGGTATGGCTACACCTTC.

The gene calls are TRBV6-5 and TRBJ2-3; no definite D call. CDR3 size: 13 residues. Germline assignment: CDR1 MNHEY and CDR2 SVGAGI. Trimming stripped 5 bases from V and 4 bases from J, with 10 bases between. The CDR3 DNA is TGTGCCAGCAGTCCGCGGAGCCCAGATACGCAGTATTTT. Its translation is CASSPRSPDTQYF.

The CDR3 DNA sequence: TGCGCCAGCAGCTTGGCTGTCGGGGGTCCGAACACTGAAGCTTTCTTT. Its protein product is CASSLAVGGPNTEAFF. The rearrangement links TRBV5-1 to TRBJ1-1; weak D call: TRBD1 (5 bases). The CDR3 length is 16 residues. Germline CDR1 reads SGHRS; CDR2 reads YFSETQ. Deletions cut 0 bases from V and 1 base from J, with 13 bases between.

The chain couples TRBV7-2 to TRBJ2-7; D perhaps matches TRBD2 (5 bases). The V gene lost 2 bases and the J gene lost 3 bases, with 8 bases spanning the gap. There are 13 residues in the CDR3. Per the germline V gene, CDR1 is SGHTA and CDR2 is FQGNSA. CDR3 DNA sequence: TGTGCCAGCAGCTTATGGGGAGTCTACGAGCAGTACTTC. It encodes CASSLWGVYEQYF.